The entry below gives a single TCR beta chain sequence along with its context. Per the study methods: Reference gene primer amplification gave nucleated cell count estimates. Generated by immunoSEQ multiplex PCR, the TCRdb table keeps only in-frame clones and is missing some. V and J calls and clone size are as listed in that table; D and trimming were resolved from the DNA. The sample has under 150,000 clones, 80% to 90% seen once; the top ten hold 7% to 10%. The germline V gene has CDR1 KGHDR and CDR2 SFDVKD. The CDR3 spans 11 residues. Trimming cost V 8 bases and J 5 bases, with 6 bases left between them. The data originate from a study of blood T cell repertoires in COVID-19.

The chain combines TRBV24-1 with TRBJ2-1; D is undetermined. Specimen: peripheral blood. The TCR was taken from a human donor with acute or convalescent COVID-19. The donor label of this sample is uncertain. CDR3 in amino acids: CATKENNEQFF. DNA of the CDR3: TGTGCCACCAAGGAGAACAATGAGCAGTTCTTC.